This T cell receptor beta chain was sequenced during a study of PD-1 blockade in classical Hodgkin lymphoma. CDR1 KGHSH and CDR2 LQKENI come from the germline V gene. The CDR3 contains 15 residues. Trimming shortened V by 3 bases and J by 2 bases, and 13 bases separated the two germline ends. Generated by immunoSEQ multiplex PCR, the TCRdb table keeps only in-frame clones and is missing some. The sample carries some 40,000 clones, 70% to 80% recorded once. Study-level points and caveats: Newly diagnosed patients had diversity similar to the baseline diversity of complete responders. Patients who began taking nivolumab under 1 year after ASCT were left out. Significant TCR diversity gains by C4D1 occurred in CD4+ but not CD8+ cells.

This clone was picked up a small number of times. Its antigen is still unknown. Every patient experienced relapse after autologous stem cell transplantation, and brentuximab vedotin exposure varied. The sequences come from peripheral blood mononuclear cells (PBMCs), collected at baseline. The TCR comes from a human donor with classical Hodgkin lymphoma. The chain recombines TRBV18 with TRBJ1-1; D is unclear. The CDR3 DNA is TGTGCCAGCTCACCGCTAAAGTGGGCAAACACTGAAGCTTTCTTT. This translates into CASSPLKWANTEAFF. The full variable domain, rest sourced from reference TRBV18 and TRBJ1-1, is NAGVMQNPRHLVRRRGQEARLRCSPMKGHSHVYWYRQLPEEGLKFMVYLQKENIIDESGMPKERFSAEFPKEGPSILRIQQVVRGDSAAYFCASSPLKWANTEAFFGQGTRLTVV.